This T cell receptor beta chain derives from a study of cytomegalovirus exposure and HLA in healthy donors. Background on the study: The study placed over 65% of its approximately 380 genotyped donors in the Caucasian-associated ancestry cluster.

General observations from the study: A later analysis revealed that TCR association rates differed between HLA loci, peaking at DRB1 and bottoming out at HLA-C.

Points on this clone: Antigen: not known.

These donors, healthy bone marrow donors, were studied. Nominal health characterized the donors when sampled, though unrecorded immune exposures were likely. The PCR was carried out with 60 Vbeta primers and 13 Jbeta primers. Clones were sequenced by immunoSEQ multiplex PCR, and TCRdb holds only the in-frame ones, with some missing. The sample records roughly 170,000 clones, roughly 80% being singletons. The germline V gene encodes CDR1 SGHRS and CDR2 YFSETQ. V was pared by 4 bases and J by 8 bases, with 15 bases between. There are 13 residues in the CDR3. This receptor was identified in a man aged 18 to 35 in good health and CMV-seronegative. Specimen: PBMCs. This chain connects TRBV5-1 to TRBJ1-2; D is unresolved. In nucleotides, the CDR3 is TGCGCCAGCAGCGGGTTGAGGGTTGGAGGCTACACCTTC. It codes for CASSGLRVGGYTF.